This TCR beta chain is from a study of T cell responses to AZD1222 COVID-19 vaccine (dated by TCRdb to the early 2020s). Looking at the study overall: AZD1222 recipients with second doses at about 4 weeks or about 12 weeks were pooled, because spike-specific TCR depth and breadth did not differ between schedules. Trial participants were enrolled by age into 18-55, 56-69 and 70-plus year subgroups, with around 140, 26 and 57 TCR-sequenced participants respectively. A total of more than 230 trial participants underwent TCR sequencing, of whom under 220 had received two doses of AZD1222 and around 26 had received two doses of the MenACWY control vaccine. The paper's findings and limits, for the study overall: In the small 56-69-year group, the increase in depth fell short of significance, most likely because of low power. Vaccine-associated CD4 TCRs spanned the whole spike protein, with dominant responses in regions 160-218 and 743-854. Most participants were white British and females outnumbered males, and the authors suggested that clonal diversity may have been underestimated. Conclusions about previously exposed vaccinees are limited, since just five to seven AZD1222 recipients were seropositive for SARS-CoV-2 at baseline. Reportedly, close to half of the unique spike-specific TCRs recognized epitopes lying outside the regions that are mutated in the B.1.351 and B.1.1.7 variants. No day 14 peak-response samples were available, so repertoires were characterized only after the peak T cell response. After two AZD1222 doses, both the breadth and the depth of spike-specific TCRs were significantly higher than at day 0 and than in MenACWY recipients.

Worth noting for this clone: No cognate antigen has been identified for it. At one of its ends the junction is not consistent with the germline gene, which may arise from a read error.

Measured from the cysteine to the phenylalanine, the CDR3 is 14 residues long. Here the CDR3 DNA is all that survives: 42 bases in frame from base 1. CDR1 is given as SSHAT and CDR2 as FNYEAQ, both from the germline V gene (reference sequence). The CDR3 regions of human TCRbeta chains were analyzed by immunosequencing. Regarding the original processing steps: Repertoire TCRs were checked for matches against a reference library of SARS-CoV-2-specific TCRs that had been generated using the MIRA antigen-specificity platform. Breadth was defined as the fraction of unique TCRs that were SARS-CoV-2-associated. Depth was defined as the fraction of total T cells that were SARS-CoV-2-associated. Each spike-specific TCR was assigned to its reactive spike region and to a CD4 or CD8 class using the MIRA data. Log10-transformed breadth and depth values were compared by one-way ANOVA with Sidak's multiple comparisons tests. Sourced from immuneACCESS, this table was stored by TCRdb with only in-frame sequences that have V and J called. A share of the clones is absent; for the studies checked, an unresolved V gene accounts for under half, and the remainder has no known explanation. D and trimming come from the DNA, and the V and J calls and clone size come from that table. Present in this sample are 94,000 or so clones, 70% to 90% of which were seen just once. 1.6% of the sample belongs to the ten largest clones.

This specimen's time point label, interpreted: baseline before first vaccination. The vaccinee samples were drawn from two UK trials, COV001 and COV002, one of which was a single-blind randomized controlled phase 2/3 trial testing AZD1222 (ChAdOx1 nCoV-19) in healthy adults. Trial participant PBMC samples were collected at day 0 and day 28 after the second dose for TCRbeta chain sequencing. The clonotype originates from an adult in good health. The rearranged chain carries TRBV7-7 and TRBJ2-2; no confident D gene assignment can be made. The source material was peripheral blood, sampled on day 0 of AZD1222 vaccination. The nucleotide sequence is given as TGTGCTAGCAGCCCAGCCCTATATACCGGGGAGCTGTTTTTT. Its protein reads: CASSPALYTGELFF.